This T cell receptor beta chain came from a study of control samples from healthy donors and cancer patients. Clones were read by immunoSEQ multiplex PCR, and TCRdb kept only the in-frame ones, dropping some. The table lists fewer than 200,000 clones, just under 95% of them singletons. Trimming shortened V by 3 bases and J by 4 bases, and 17 bases separated the two germline ends. This CDR3 comprises 16 residues. Germline loops: CDR1 LNHDA, CDR2 SQIVND (reference sequence). Material: blood. The receptor's source is a man between 18 and 29 years old in good health. The chain carries TRBV19 and TRBJ2-3, with D maybe TRBD2 (5 bases). The CDR3 region has the DNA TGTGCCAGTAGTATCAAGGCGGGCGGAGGTTCAGATACGCAGTATTTT. Protein sequence: CASSIKAGGGSDTQYF.